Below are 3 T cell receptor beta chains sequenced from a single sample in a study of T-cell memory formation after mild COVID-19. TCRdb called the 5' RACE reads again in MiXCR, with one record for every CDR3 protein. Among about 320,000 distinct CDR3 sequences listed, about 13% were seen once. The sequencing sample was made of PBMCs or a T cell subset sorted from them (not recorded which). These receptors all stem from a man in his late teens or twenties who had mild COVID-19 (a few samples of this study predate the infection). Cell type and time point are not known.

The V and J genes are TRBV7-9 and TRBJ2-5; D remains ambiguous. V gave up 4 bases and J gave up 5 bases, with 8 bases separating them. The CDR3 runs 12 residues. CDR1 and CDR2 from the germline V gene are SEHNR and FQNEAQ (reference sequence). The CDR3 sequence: CASSSLQETQYF. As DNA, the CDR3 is TGTGCCAGCAGCTCCCTCCAGGAGACCCAGTACTTC.

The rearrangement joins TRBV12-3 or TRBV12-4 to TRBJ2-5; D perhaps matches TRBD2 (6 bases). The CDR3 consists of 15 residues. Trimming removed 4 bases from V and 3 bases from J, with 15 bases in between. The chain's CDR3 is CASSYGGILEETQYF. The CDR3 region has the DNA TGTGCCAGCAGTTACGGAGGGATCCTGGAAGAGACCCAGTACTTC.

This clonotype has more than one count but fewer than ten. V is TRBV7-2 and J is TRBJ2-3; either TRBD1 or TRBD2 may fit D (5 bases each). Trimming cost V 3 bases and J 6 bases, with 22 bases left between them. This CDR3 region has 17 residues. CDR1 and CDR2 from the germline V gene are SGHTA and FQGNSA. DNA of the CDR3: TGTGCCAGCAGCTTCGAACCGGGACCTTGGTTAGGGGATACGCAGTATTTT. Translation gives CASSFEPGPWLGDTQYF.